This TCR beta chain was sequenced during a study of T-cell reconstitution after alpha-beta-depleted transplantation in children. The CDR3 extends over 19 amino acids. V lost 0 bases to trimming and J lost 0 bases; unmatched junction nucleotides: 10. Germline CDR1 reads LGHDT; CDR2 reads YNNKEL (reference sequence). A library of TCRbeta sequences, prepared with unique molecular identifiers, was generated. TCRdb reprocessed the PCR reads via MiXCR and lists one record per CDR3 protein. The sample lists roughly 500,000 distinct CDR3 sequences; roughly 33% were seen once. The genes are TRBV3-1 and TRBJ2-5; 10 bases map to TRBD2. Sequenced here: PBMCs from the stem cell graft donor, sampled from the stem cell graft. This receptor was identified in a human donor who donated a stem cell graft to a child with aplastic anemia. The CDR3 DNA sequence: TGTGCCAGCAGCCAAGATAGGCTAGCGGGAGTAATCAACCAAGAGACCCAGTACTTC. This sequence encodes CASSQDRLAGVINQETQYF.